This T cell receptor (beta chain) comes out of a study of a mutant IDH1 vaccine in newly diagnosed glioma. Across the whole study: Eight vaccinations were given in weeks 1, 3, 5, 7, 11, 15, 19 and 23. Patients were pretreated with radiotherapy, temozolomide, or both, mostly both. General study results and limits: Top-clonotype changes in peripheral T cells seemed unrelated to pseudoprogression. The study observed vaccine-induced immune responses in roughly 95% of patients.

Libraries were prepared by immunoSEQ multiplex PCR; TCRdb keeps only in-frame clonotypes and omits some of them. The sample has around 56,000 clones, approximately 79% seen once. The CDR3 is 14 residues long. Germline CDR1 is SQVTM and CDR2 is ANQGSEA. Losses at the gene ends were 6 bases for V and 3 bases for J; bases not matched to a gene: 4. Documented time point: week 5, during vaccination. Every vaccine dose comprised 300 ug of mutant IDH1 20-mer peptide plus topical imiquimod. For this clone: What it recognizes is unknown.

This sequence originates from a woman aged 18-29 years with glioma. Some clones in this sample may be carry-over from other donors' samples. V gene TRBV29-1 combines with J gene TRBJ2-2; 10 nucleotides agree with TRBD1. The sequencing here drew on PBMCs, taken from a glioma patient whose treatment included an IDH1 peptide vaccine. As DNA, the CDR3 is TGCAGCGTAACCGGGACAGGGGACACCGGGGAGCTGTTTTTT. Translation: CSVTGTGDTGELFF.